This section outlines one TCR beta chain sequence together with its context. Antigen: not known. The sample belongs to a study of CD4+ T cells in melanoma. Broader study findings: Diverse differentiation states were reported for melanoma neoantigen-specific CD4+ T cells.

Trimming stripped 8 bases from V and 3 bases from J, with 17 bases between. The length of the CDR3 is 15 residues. CDR1 and CDR2 from the germline V gene are MNHEY and SMNVEV (reference sequence). Assay used: immunoSEQ multiplex PCR; TCRdb lists only in-frame clones, some missing. The sample yields around 19,000 clones, over 70% seen once. The chain recombines TRBV27 with TRBJ1-5, with a weak D call TRBD1 (6 bases). The clonotype comes from a human donor with melanoma. Sequenced input: cells from a culture (not recorded whether cultured in vitro). The CDR3 loop reads CASARGGGYNQPQHF. The CDR3 nucleotides read TGTGCCAGCGCCAGGGGTGGGGGATACAATCAGCCCCAGCATTTT.